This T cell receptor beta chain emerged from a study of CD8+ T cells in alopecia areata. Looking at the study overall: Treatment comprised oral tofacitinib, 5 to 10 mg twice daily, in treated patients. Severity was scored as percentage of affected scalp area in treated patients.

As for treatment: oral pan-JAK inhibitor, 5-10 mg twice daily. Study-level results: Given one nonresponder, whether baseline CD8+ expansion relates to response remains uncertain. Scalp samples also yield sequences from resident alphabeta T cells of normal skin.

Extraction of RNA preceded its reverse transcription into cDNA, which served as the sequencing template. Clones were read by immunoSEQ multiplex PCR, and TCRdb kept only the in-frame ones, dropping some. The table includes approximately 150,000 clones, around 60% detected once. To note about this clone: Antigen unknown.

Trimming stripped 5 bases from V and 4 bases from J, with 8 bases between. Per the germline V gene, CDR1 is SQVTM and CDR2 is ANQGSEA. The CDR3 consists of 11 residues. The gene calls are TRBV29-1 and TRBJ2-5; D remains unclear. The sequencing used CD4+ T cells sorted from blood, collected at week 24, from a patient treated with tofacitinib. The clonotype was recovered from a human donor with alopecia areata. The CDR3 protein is CSVQQRETQYF. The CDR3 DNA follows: TGCAGCGTTCAACAGAGAGAGACCCAGTACTTC.